This T cell receptor (beta chain) comes out of a study of T cells after yellow fever vaccination. This clonotype was seen repeatedly, ten times or more. From the 5' RACE reads, TCRdb called clonotypes with MiXCR, one entry per CDR3 protein. The sample contains some 110,000 distinct CDR3 sequences, under 8.5% of which appear only once. V lost 1 base, J lost 9 bases, and 10 bases lay in between. CDR1 SGHTA and CDR2 FQGNSA come from the germline V gene. The CDR3 has 13 amino acids. The sample in question was CD4+ T cells sorted from PBMCs, obtained more than 8 days after the first yellow fever vaccination. This receptor was obtained from a young man who received the YFV17D yellow fever vaccine. This chain joins TRBV7-2 and TRBJ1-5; D perhaps matches TRBD1 (5 bases). The CDR3 reads CASSLVPGGPQHF. The CDR3 bases are TGTGCCAGCAGCTTAGTCCCGGGGGGGCCCCAGCATTTT.